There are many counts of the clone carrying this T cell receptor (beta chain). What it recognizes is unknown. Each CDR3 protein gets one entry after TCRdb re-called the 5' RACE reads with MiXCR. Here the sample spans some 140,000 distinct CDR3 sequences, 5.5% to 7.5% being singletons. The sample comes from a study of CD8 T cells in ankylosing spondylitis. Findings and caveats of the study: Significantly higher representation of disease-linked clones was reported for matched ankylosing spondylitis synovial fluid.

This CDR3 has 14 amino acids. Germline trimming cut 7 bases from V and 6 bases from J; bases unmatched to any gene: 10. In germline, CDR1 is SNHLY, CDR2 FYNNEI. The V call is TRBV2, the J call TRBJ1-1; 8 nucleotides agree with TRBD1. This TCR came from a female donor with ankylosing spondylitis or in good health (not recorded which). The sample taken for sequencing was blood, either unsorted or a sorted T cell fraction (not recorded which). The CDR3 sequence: CASKEDRASPEAFF. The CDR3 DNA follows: TGTGCCAGCAAAGAGGACAGGGCTTCCCCTGAAGCTTTCTTT.